This T cell receptor beta chain appears in the sequencing data of a study of vaccination and CD4 T cells after COVID-19. On the study more broadly: The authors used overlapping spike peptides from SARS-CoV-2, HCoV-NL63, HCoV-OC43 and HCoV-229E to stimulate cells.

J was trimmed by 3 bases and V by 6 bases; bases with no gene match: 10. The CDR3 is 15 residues long. Cultured CD4+ T cells had their DNA profiled by the Oncomine TCR Beta short-read assay. In TCRdb, the PCR reads were re-called with MiXCR into one record per CDR3 protein. The table has about 21,000 distinct CDR3 sequences, approximately 45% seen once. Regarding treatment: roughly 11-day PBMC culture with coronavirus spike peptide pools or control peptides (ViraFEST assay). ViraFEST used peptide pools to expand antigen-specific T cells before TCR sequencing. Turning to this clonotype: The antigen is unknown.

The receptor was derived from a human donor who had recovered from COVID-19. This sample comprised CD4+ T cells from blood, cultured in vitro, obtained before SARS-CoV-2 vaccination. The gene calls are TRBV12-3 or TRBV12-4 and TRBJ1-1, with 7 bases matching TRBD1. CDR3 in amino acids: CASSVGGRGDTEAFF. The DNA of the CDR3 is TGTGCCAGCAGCGTAGGTGGCAGGGGGGACACTGAAGCTTTCTTT.